The entry below gives a single TCR beta chain sequence along with its context. TCRdb keeps only in-frame clones here, not all; method: immunoSEQ multiplex PCR. This table holds tens of thousands of clones, roughly 85% found once. The data are from a study of blood T cell repertoires in COVID-19. Germline V gene data show CDR1 as SGHVS and CDR2 as FQNEAQ. The junction had 18 bases not matched to a gene; V was cut back by 7 bases and J by 0 bases. The CDR3 covers 19 residues. This clonotype originated in a woman aged 60 to 75 with acute or convalescent COVID-19. The rearrangement joins TRBV7-8 to TRBJ2-4, with TRBD2 identical over 7 bases. The sample taken for sequencing was peripheral blood. The DNA of the CDR3 is TGTGCCAGCACCACATCCGGGACCGGGGGGACCTTAGCCAAAAACATTCAGTACTTC. It specifies CASTTSGTGGTLAKNIQYF.